One sample yielded the 25 T cell receptor delta chains listed below, sequenced in a study of gamma delta lymphoproliferative disorders and STAT genes. TCRdb reran clone calling via CATT on the multiplex PCR reads. The repertoire holds roughly 1,100 delta-chain clones, with more than 1.3% as singletons. Genomic DNA from isolated PBMCs served as the sequencing template. Material: blood. These receptors all come from a human donor in good health.

Regarding this clone: A far larger clone is one nucleotide away, so this likely arose from a read error. The chain joins TRDV1 to TRDJ1; the D call may be TRDD2 or TRDD3 (5 bases each). The V end lost 2 bases, the J end lost 2 bases, and 36 bases lay between the germline ends. Germline V lookup: CDR1 TSWWSYY, CDR2 QGS. This CDR3 is 23 amino acids long. The CDR3 loop reads CALGEIPHLHARTGISITDKLIF. The DNA for the CDR3 is TGTGCTCTTGGGGAAATCCCTCACCTACACGCCCGGACTGGAATTTCTATTACCGATAAACTCATCTTT.

On this clone: The protein held in TCRdb is that of a much larger clone and does not match this DNA's translation at residue 7, likely because of a read error; the protein shown is translated from the DNA. The chain has TRDV1 and TRDJ1; possibly TRDD2 for D (9 bases). Germline V gene sequence: CDR1 TSWWSYY, CDR2 QGS. The CDR3 is 23 residues long. The V end was cut by 2 bases, the J end by 2 bases, with 36 bases between. The CDR3 region has the DNA TGTGCTCTTGGGGAAGCTCCCTTCCTACGTCTCCAGAGTCGGGATACGAGGACCGATAAACTCATCTTT. It yields the protein CALGEAPFLRLQSRDTRTDKLIF.

The table lists this clone with a few counts. TCRdb's entry gives the protein of a much larger clone, which mismatches this DNA's translation at residue 6, likely from a read error; the protein reported here is translated from the DNA. The V gene is TRDV3, the J gene TRDJ1; possible D gene TRDD3, 6 bases. Trimming took 2 bases from V and 8 from J, leaving 21 bases between them. Per the germline V gene, CDR1 is TVYSNPD and CDR2 is GDNSRS (reference sequence). This CDR3 comprises 14 residues. The CDR3 region has the DNA TGTGCCTTTGGCCGCCGGGGGAGACCGGGAAAACTCATCTTT. It specifies CAFGRRGRPGKLIF.

Details on this clone: This DNA's translation and the protein TCRdb lists, from a much larger clone, do not match at residue 10, likely due to a read error; the protein shown is translated from the DNA. CDR3 DNA: TGTGCCTGGTCCATTCCCCTACTGGGGGTTGATCTTAACGATAAACTCATCTTT. This sequence encodes CAWSIPLLGVDLNDKLIF. This chain uses TRDV3 with TRDJ1, with 8 positions matching TRDD3. V lost 4 bases to trimming and J lost 4 bases; unmatched junction nucleotides: 23. The CDR3 is 18 residues long. CDR1 TVYSNPD and CDR2 GDNSRS come from the germline V gene (reference sequence).

This clone was observed at least ten times. This likely traces to a read error, being one base from a far larger clone. The same CDR3 is also encoded by other DNA sequences in this sample. The rearrangement joins TRDV1 to TRDJ1, with D perhaps being TRDD2 or TRDD3 (5 bases each). V lost 3 bases and J 0 bases, leaving 23 bases between the germline ends. The CDR3 runs to 19 residues. The V gene's germline CDR1 is TSWWSYY and CDR2 QGS. The CDR3 DNA reads TGTGCTCTTGGGGAGCCTACGCTGGTGGGGCCAGCCTACACCGATAAACTCATCTTT. This codes for CALGEPTLVGPAYTDKLIF.

This clone has only a few counts. The protein that TCRdb holds for this DNA derives from a much larger clone and differs from the translated DNA at residue 4, which likely indicates a read error; the protein shown here is translated from the DNA. The rearrangement joins TRAV38-2/DV8 to TRDJ1; D remains unclear. The CDR3 consists of 16 residues. Germline loops: CDR1 TSESDYY, CDR2 QEAYKQQN. This CDR3 reads CAYKSVWYVTVEKLIF. Here the CDR3 DNA reads TGTGCTTATAAGAGCGTGTGGTACGTGACTGTAGAAAAACTCATCTTT.

With respect to this clone: The TCRdb record carries a much larger clone's protein, which differs from this DNA's translation at residue 18; a read error is the likely cause, and the protein listed here is the DNA translation. The DNA of the CDR3 is TGTGCAGCAAGTTCCTTCCTACTCACTGGGGGATCCTACACCGATAAACTCACCTTT. It is translated as CAASSFLLTGGSYTDKLTF. The chain carries TRAV29/DV5 and TRDJ1; possibly TRDD3 for D (10 bases). Germline V gene data show CDR1 as NSMFDY and CDR2 as ISSIKDK. The CDR3 is 19 amino acids. Filled out from reference TRAV29/DV5 and TRDJ1, the complete variable domain reads DQQVKQNSPSLSVQEGRISILNCDYTNSMFDYFLWYKKYPAEGPTFLISISSIKDKNEDGRFTVFLNKSAKHLSLHIVPSQPGDSAVYFCAASSFLLTGGSYTDKLTFGKGTRVTVEP.

Turning to this clone: For this DNA, TCRdb reports the protein of a much larger clone, which diverges at residue 16, most likely from a read error; the protein presented here is translated directly from the DNA. The CDR3 sequence: CACDTVFRGGDPDLYIDKLIF. The CDR3 nucleotides read TGTGCCTGTGACACCGTGTTCAGGGGGGGAGACCCCGATCTCTACATCGATAAACTCATCTTT. The V and J genes are TRDV2 and TRDJ1; D perhaps matches TRDD3 (6 bases). Trimming shortened V by 0 bases and J by 4 bases, and 32 bases separated the two germline ends. Germline values: CDR1 GEAIGNYY, CDR2 EKD. This CDR3 spans 21 amino acids.

This clone counts as medium-sized. A far larger clone is one nucleotide away, so this likely arose from a read error. Other DNA sequences from this sample encode an identical CDR3 as well. The V and J genes are TRDV1 and TRDJ1; D possibly corresponds to TRDD3 (5 bases). The CDR3 runs to 21 residues. CDR1 is TSWWSYY and CDR2 is QGS in the germline V gene. Trimming removed 6 bases at V and 0 bases at J, with 32 bases between. Here the CDR3 reads CALGPPYTLSGGRRYTDKLIF. CDR3 nucleotides: TGTGCTCTTGGCCCCCCTTACACGCTTAGCGGGGGTCGGAGGTACACCGATAAACTCATCTTT.

Turning to this clone: A far larger clone is a single base away, which makes a read error likely. Different DNA sequences within this sample yield the same CDR3. This chain uses TRDV3 with TRDJ1; 7 positions match TRDD3. CDR1 and CDR2 from the germline V gene are TVYSNPD and GDNSRS (reference sequence). Losses at the gene ends were 2 bases for V and 8 bases for J; bases not matched to a gene: 14. The CDR3 has 14 residues. The CDR3 loop is CAFGRWGRPGKLIF. CDR3 sequence (DNA): TGTGCCTTTGGCCGTTGGGGGAGACCGGGAAAACTCATCTTT.

This clone was counted a few times. The translation of this DNA and the TCRdb protein of a much larger clone differ at residue 4, probably owing to a read error; the protein shown here is translated from the DNA. The V gene is TRDV2, the J gene TRDJ1; 11 bases are shared with TRDD3. Germline V gene sequence: CDR1 GEAIGNYY, CDR2 EKD. This CDR3 has 15 amino acids. V dropped 6 bases and J dropped 8; count of bases not matched to a gene: 13. CDR3 region: CACNKNWGIKSKLIF. The CDR3 coding sequence is TGTGCCTGTAACAAGAACTGGGGGATAAAAAGCAAACTCATCTTT.

This clone is termed hyperexpanded. Other nucleotide sequences in the sample specify the same CDR3. This chain connects TRDV1 to TRDJ1; 10 bases align to TRDD3. This CDR3 comprises 25 residues. Germline CDR1 TSWWSYY, CDR2 QGS. The junction had 33 bases not matched to a gene; V was cut back by 5 bases and J by 0 bases. CDR3 loop: CALGSSPDAAFYKFDWGMYTDKLIF. CDR3 nucleotide sequence: TGTGCTCTTGGGTCCTCGCCCGACGCGGCCTTCTACAAATTTGACTGGGGGATGTACACCGATAAACTCATCTTT.

Regarding this clone: TCRdb's listed protein matches a much larger clone and diverges from this DNA's translation at residue 25, likely through a read error; the protein shown comes from the DNA. V is TRDV1 and J is TRDJ1, with TRDD3 identical over 13 bases. Germline CDR1 TSWWSYY, CDR2 QGS. CDR3 size: 27 residues. CDR3 protein: CALGPRGVGLPKPEVLGDTGYTDKPIF. The CDR3 DNA follows: TGTGCTCTTGGCCCCCGAGGGGTCGGCCTTCCTAAGCCCGAGGTACTGGGGGATACGGGGTACACCGATAAACCCATCTTT.

A few counts support this clone. TCRdb's entry gives the protein of a much larger clone, which mismatches this DNA's translation at residue 14, likely from a read error; the protein reported here is translated from the DNA. The V gene is TRDV1, the J gene TRDJ1; D perhaps matches TRDD3 (6 bases). Germline V gene data show CDR1 as TSWWSYY and CDR2 as QGS. Trimming took 6 bases from V and 0 from J, leaving 32 bases between them. The CDR3 contains 21 residues. The CDR3, as DNA: TGTGCTCTTGGACCCAAAGGCCTACACTCCCTGGGGAGACTGTACACCGATAAACTCATCTTT. Its protein product is CALGPKGLHSLGRLYTDKLIF.

On this clone: A far larger clone differs by one base, so this is likely a read error. Other nucleotide sequences from this sample produce the same CDR3. The V call is TRDV1, the J call TRDJ1; TRDD3 aligns across 12 bases. The germline CDR1 and CDR2 sequences are TSWWSYY and QGS. This CDR3 has 21 amino acids. The CDR3 bases are TGTGCTCTTGGGGAACTTCGTTCCTACGCTGGGGGATACGAGCACACTGATAAACTCATCTTT. Protein product: CALGELRSYAGGYEHTDKLIF.

On this clone itself: TCRdb attributes to this sequence the protein of a much larger clone, which differs from the DNA translation at residue 3; a read error is likely, and the protein displayed is translated from the DNA. The J gene is TRDJ1, the V gene TRAV29/DV5, with 8 bases identical to TRDD3. CDR1 is NSMFDY and CDR2 is ISSIKDK in the germline V gene. The CDR3 length is 17 residues. As DNA, the CDR3 is TGTGCAACAAGCGCCGACCGTGGGGGATTAGGCACCGATAAACTCATCTTT. The encoded protein is CATSADRGGLGTDKLIF.

This clone turned up a few times. The protein that TCRdb holds for this DNA derives from a much larger clone and differs from the translated DNA at residue 20, which likely indicates a read error; the protein shown here is translated from the DNA. The V call is TRDV1, the J call TRDJ1, with a possible D match to TRDD2 (9 bases). The germline gives CDR1 TSWWSYY, CDR2 QGS. The CDR3 covers 23 residues. As DNA, the CDR3 is TGTGCTCTTGGGGAAGCTTCCTTCCTACGTCTCCAGAGTCGGGATACGAGGACCGATGAACTCATCTTT. The encoded protein is CALGEASFLRLQSRDTRTDELIF.

A note on this clone: The protein that TCRdb holds for this DNA derives from a much larger clone and differs from the translated DNA at residue 14, which likely indicates a read error; the protein shown here is translated from the DNA. The rearrangement joins TRDV1 to TRDJ1; 9 bases align to TRDD3. Germline CDR1 and CDR2: TSWWSYY and QGS. V trimming: 0 bases; J trimming: 2 bases; junction bases outside the gene matches: 22. This CDR3 contains 22 residues. DNA for the CDR3: TGTGCTCTTGGGGAACTTCAGCCTTCCTTAAACTGGGGGACACGCCGGACCGATAAACTCATCTTT. Translation gives CALGELQPSLNWGTRRTDKLIF.

Concerning this clone: The protein TCRdb gives is from a much larger clone and does not agree with this DNA's translation at residue 7, likely a read error; the protein shown here comes from the DNA. The chain couples TRDV3 to TRDJ1; a possible D gene is TRDD3 (5 bases). The V and J ends lost 2 bases and 8 bases respectively, with 21 bases between them. In germline, CDR1 is TVYSNPD, CDR2 GDNSRS (reference sequence). This CDR3 spans 14 amino acids. Here the CDR3 DNA reads TGTGCCTTTGGCCGCTGGGAGAGACCGGGAAAACTCATCTTT. This translates into CAFGRWERPGKLIF.

No V gene call is available, although the J gene is TRDJ1; TRDD3 reflects the table's D call only, with no check against the DNA. The CDR3 length is 19 residues. CDR3 in amino acids: CASHPTEAVDYKHVDKLIF. In DNA form, the CDR3 reads TGTGCCTCCCACCCGACAGAGGCGGTGGACTATAAACATGTCGATAAACTCATCTTT.

By share of the sample, this clone is large (0.1 to 1%). The same CDR3 is also encoded by other DNA sequences in this sample. The J gene is TRDJ1, the V gene TRDV3; 13 bases match TRDD3. CDR1 and CDR2 from the germline V gene are TVYSNPD and GDNSRS (reference sequence). Trimming cost V 2 bases and J 3 bases; bases outside gene matches: 27. CDR3 length equals 22 residues. The CDR3 loop reads CAFELRNFFTGGYAPRPDKLIF. The CDR3 bases are TGTGCCTTTGAACTTCGGAACTTCTTTACTGGGGGATACGCTCCCCGACCCGATAAACTCATCTTT.

This clone turned up a few times. The TCRdb protein, from a much larger clone, departs from this DNA's translation at residue 5, likely by read error; the protein shown derives from the DNA. The chain uses TRDV1 and TRDJ1; TRDD3 aligns across 7 bases. Germline V lookup: CDR1 TSWWSYY, CDR2 QGS. CDR3 length: 21 residues. J gave up 0 bases and V 4 bases, and 23 bases lay outside the gene matches. The CDR3 DNA reads as TGTGCTCTTGGGGGACGAGGCTTTCTCCTTACTGGGGATTCGTACACCGATAAACTCATCTTT. It encodes CALGGRGFLLTGDSYTDKLIF.

As to this clone: The protein that TCRdb holds for this DNA derives from a much larger clone and differs from the translated DNA at residue 18, which likely indicates a read error; the protein shown here is translated from the DNA. The rearrangement uses TRDV2 and TRDJ1, with TRDD3 as a possible D gene (6 bases). Germline loops: CDR1 GEAIGNYY, CDR2 EKD. There are 21 residues in the CDR3. The chain's CDR3 is CACDTVFRGGDPDLYTDILIF. The CDR3 bases are TGTGCCTGTGACACCGTGTTCAGGGGGGGAGACCCCGATCTCTACACCGATATACTCATCTTT.

A remark on this clone: The mismatch at residue 11 between this DNA's translation and the TCRdb protein of a much larger clone likely reflects a read error; the protein shown is translated from the DNA. V is TRDV1 and J is TRDJ1; perhaps TRDD3 as D (5 bases). The CDR3 has 24 residues. Germline CDR1 reads TSWWSYY; CDR2 reads QGS. V gave up 0 bases and J gave up 0 bases, with 35 bases separating them. The CDR3 DNA is TGTGCTCTTGGGGAACTACGGGGCGGGGGTATGCATGGGGCTACCGCTGGAAACACCGATAAACTCATCTTT. It encodes CALGELRGGGMHGATAGNTDKLIF.

There are a few counts of this clone. A far bigger clonotype differs at one base, so this is likely a read error. Other nucleotide sequences from this sample produce the same CDR3. This rearrangement joins TRDV2 to TRDJ1; 11 nucleotides align to TRDD3. Germline V lookup: CDR1 GEAIGNYY, CDR2 EKD. V lost 0 bases and J lost 0; bases outside the gene matches: 8. The CDR3 totals 18 residues. CDR3 DNA sequence: TGTGCCTGTGACACCGTGTCTGGGGGATACTTGTACACCGATAAACTCATCTTT. This encodes CACDTVSGGYLYTDKLIF.